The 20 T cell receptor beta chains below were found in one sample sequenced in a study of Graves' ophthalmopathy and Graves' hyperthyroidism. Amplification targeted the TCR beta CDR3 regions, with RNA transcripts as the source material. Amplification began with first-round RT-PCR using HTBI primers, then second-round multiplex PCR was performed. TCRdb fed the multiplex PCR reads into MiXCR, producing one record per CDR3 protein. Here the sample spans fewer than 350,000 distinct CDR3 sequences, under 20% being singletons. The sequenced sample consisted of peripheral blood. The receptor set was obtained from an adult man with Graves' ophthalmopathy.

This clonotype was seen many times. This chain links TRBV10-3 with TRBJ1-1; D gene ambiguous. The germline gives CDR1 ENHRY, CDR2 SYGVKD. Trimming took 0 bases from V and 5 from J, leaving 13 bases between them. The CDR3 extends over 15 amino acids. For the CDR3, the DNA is TGTGCCATCAGTGAGTCTGGCGGGTTTGGGACTGAAGCTTTCTTT. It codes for CAISESGGFGTEAFF.

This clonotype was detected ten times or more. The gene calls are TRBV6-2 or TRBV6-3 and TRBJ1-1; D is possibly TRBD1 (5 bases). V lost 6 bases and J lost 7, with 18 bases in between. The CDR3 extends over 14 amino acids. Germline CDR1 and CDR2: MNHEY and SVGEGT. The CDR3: CASRDGTEFIEAFF. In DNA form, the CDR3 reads TGTGCCAGCAGGGACGGGACTGAATTCATTGAAGCTTTCTTT.

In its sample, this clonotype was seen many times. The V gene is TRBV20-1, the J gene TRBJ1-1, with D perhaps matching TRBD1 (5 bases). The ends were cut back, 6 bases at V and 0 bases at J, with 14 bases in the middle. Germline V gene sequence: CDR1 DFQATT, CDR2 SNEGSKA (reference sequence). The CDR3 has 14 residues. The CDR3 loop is CSAPMGDMNTEAFF. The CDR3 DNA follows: TGCAGTGCCCCGATGGGGGATATGAACACTGAAGCTTTCTTT.

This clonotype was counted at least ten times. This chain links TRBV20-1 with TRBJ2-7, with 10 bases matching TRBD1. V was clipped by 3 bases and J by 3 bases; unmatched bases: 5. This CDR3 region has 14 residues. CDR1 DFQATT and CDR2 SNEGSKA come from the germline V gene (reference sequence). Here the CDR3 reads CSARGQGKYYEQYF. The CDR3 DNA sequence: TGCAGTGCTAGGGGACAGGGGAAGTACTACGAGCAGTACTTC.

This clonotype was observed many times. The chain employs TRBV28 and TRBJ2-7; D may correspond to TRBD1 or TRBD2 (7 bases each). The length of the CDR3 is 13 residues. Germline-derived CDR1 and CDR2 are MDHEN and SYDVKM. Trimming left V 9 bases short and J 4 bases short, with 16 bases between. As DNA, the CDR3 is TGTGCCAGTCGCAGGGGGGGGTTTTACGAGCAGTACTTC. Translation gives CASRRGGFYEQYF.

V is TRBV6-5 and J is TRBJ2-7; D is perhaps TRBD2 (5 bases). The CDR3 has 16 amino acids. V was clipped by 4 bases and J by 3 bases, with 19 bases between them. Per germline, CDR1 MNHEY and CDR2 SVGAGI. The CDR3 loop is CASSSKDYYPRYEQYF. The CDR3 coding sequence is TGTGCCAGCAGTTCCAAAGACTACTACCCCCGCTACGAGCAGTACTTC.

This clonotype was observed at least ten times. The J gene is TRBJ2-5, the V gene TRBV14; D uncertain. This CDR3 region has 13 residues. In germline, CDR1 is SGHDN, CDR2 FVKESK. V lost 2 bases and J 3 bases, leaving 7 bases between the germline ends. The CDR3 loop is CASSQIVEETQYF. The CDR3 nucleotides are TGTGCCAGCAGCCAAATCGTGGAAGAGACCCAGTACTTC.

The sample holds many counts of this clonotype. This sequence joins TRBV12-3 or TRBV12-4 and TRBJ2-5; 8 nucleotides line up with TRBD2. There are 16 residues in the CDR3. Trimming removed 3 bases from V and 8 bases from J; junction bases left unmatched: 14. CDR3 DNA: TGTGCCAGCAGTTTCCTCGGCAGCGAGGCGGGAGGAACCCAGTACTTC. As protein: CASSFLGSEAGGTQYF.

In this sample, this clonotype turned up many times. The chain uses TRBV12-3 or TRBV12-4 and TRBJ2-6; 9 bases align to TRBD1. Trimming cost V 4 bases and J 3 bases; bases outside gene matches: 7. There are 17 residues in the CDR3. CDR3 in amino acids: CASSSSQGAGGANVLTF. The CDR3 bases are TGTGCCAGCAGTTCGTCACAGGGGGCGGGTGGGGCCAACGTCCTGACTTTC.

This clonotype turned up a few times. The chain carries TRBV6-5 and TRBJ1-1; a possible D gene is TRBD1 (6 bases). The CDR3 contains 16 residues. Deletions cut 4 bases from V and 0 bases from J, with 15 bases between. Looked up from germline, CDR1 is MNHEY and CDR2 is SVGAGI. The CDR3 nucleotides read TGTGCCAGCAGTTGGGGGACAAGGAGGGTGAACACTGAAGCTTTCTTT. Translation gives CASSWGTRRVNTEAFF.

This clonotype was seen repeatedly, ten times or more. DNA for the CDR3: TGCAGTGCTTTCCCGACAGGGCTGGTCGAGCAGTACTTC. Its protein is CSAFPTGLVEQYF. This chain links TRBV20-1 with TRBJ2-7; 7 bases line up with TRBD1. CDR1 is DFQATT and CDR2 is SNEGSKA in the germline V gene (reference sequence). The length of the CDR3 is 13 residues. V lost 5 bases and J lost 6; bases outside the gene matches: 10.

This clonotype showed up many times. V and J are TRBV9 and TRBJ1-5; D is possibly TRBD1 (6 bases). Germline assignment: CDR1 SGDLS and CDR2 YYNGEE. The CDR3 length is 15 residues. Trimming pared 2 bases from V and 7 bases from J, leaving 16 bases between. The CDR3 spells CASSVWDTPLQPQHF. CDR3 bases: TGTGCCAGCAGCGTCTGGGACACCCCTTTACAGCCCCAGCATTTT.

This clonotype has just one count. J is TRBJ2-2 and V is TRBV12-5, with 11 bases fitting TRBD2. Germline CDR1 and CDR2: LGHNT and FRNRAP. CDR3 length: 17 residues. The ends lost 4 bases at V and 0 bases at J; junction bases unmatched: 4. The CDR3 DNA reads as TGTGCTAGTGGTTCCTCGGGACTAGCGGCGAACACCGGGGAGCTGTTTTTT. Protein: CASGSSGLAANTGELFF.

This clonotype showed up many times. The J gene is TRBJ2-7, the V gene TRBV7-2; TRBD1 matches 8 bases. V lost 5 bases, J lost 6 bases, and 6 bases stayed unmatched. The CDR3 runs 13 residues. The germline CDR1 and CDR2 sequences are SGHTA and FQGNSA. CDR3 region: CASSQDRGGEQYF. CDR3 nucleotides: TGTGCCAGCAGCCAAGACAGGGGAGGCGAGCAGTACTTC. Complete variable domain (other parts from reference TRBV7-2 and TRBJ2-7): GAGVSQSPSNKVTEKGKDVELRCDPISGHTALYWYRQSLGQGLEFLIYFQGNSAPDKSGLPSDRFSAERTGGSVSTLTIQRTQQEDSAVYLCASSQDRGGEQYFGPGTRLTVT.

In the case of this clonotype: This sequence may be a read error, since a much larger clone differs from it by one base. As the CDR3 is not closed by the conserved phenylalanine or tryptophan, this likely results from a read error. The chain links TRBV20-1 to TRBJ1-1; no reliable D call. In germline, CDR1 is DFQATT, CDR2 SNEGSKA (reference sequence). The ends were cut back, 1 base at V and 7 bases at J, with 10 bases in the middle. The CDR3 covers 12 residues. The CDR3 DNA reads TGCAGTGCTAGAGCCGCATACGATGAAGCTTTCCTT. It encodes CSARAAYDEAFL.

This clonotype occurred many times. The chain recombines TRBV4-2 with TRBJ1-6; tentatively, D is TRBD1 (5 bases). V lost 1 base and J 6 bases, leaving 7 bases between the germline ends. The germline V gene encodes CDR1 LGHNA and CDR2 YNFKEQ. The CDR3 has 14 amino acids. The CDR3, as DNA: TGTGCCAGCAGCCAAGCAGGGATTAATTCACCCCTCCACTTT. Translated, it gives CASSQAGINSPLHF.

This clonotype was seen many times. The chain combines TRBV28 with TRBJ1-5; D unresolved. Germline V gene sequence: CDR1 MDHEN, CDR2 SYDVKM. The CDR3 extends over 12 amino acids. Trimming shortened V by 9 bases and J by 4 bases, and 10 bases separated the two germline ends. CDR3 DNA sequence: TGTGCCAGTCGGAGAAGAAATCAGCCCCAGCATTTT. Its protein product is CASRRRNQPQHF.

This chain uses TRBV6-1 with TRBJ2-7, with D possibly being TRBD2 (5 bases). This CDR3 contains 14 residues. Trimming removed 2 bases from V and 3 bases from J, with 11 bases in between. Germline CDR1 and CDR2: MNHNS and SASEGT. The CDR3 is CASSEHTAGYEQYF. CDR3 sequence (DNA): TGTGCCAGCAGTGAACACACGGCGGGCTACGAGCAGTACTTC.

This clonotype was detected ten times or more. The CDR3 reads CASSIGQGHRNSPLHF. The CDR3 DNA is TGTGCCAGCAGTATAGGACAGGGTCATCGTAATTCACCCCTCCACTTT. This sequence joins TRBV27 and TRBJ1-6; 8 nucleotides match TRBD1. CDR3 length equals 16 residues. CDR1 is MNHEY, CDR2 SMNVEV, per germline (reference sequence). The V segment lost 5 bases and the J segment 6 bases; nucleotides outside the gene matches: 9.

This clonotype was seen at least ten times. The CDR3 region is CASSPRTSGGGGTQYF. CDR3 bases: TGTGCCAGCAGCCCGAGGACTAGCGGGGGAGGTGGGACCCAGTACTTC. The rearrangement links TRBV3-2 to TRBJ2-5; the table calls TRBD2, which could not be checked here. TRBV3-2 has pseudogene status. The CDR3 totals 16 residues.